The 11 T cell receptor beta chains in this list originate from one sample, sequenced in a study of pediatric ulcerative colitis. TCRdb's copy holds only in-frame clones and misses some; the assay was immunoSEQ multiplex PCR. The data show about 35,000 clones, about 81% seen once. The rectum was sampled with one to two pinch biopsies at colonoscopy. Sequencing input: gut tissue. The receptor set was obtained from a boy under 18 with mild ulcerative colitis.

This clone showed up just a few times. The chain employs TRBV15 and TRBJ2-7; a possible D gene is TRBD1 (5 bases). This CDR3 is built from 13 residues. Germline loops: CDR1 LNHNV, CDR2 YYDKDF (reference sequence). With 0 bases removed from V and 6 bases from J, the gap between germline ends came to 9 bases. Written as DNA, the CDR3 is TGTGCCACCAGCAGAGATTTTCAGGGCGAGCAGTACTTC. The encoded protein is CATSRDFQGEQYF.

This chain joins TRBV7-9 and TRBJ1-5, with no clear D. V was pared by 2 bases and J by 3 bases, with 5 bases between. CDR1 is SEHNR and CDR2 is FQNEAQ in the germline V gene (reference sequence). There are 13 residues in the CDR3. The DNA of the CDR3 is TGTGCCAGCAGCTTAACGGTCAATCAGCCCCAGCATTTT. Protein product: CASSLTVNQPQHF.

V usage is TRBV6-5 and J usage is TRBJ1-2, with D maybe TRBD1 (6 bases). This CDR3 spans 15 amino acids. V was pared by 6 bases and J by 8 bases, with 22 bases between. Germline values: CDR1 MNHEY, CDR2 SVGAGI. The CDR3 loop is CASRRTAAEVRGYTF. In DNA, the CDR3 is TGTGCCAGCAGACGGACAGCTGCGGAGGTCCGGGGCTACACCTTC.

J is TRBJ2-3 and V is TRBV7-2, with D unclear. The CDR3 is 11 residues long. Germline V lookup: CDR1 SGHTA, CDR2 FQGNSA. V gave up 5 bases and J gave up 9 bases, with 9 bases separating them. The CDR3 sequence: CASSQLGTQYF. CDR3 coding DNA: TGTGCCAGCAGCCAACTTGGCACGCAGTATTTT. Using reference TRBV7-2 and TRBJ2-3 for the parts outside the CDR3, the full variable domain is GAGVSQSPSNKVTEKGKDVELRCDPISGHTALYWYRQSLGQGLEFLIYFQGNSAPDKSGLPSDRFSAERTGGSVSTLTIQRTQQEDSAVYLCASSQLGTQYFGPGTRLTVL.

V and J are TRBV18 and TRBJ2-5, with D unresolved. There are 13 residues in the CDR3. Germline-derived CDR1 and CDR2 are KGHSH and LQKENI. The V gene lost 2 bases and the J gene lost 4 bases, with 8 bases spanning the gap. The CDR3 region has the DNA TGTGCCAGCTCACCAGGAGCCGGAGAGACCCAGTACTTC. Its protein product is CASSPGAGETQYF. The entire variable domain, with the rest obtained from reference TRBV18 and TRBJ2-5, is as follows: NAGVMQNPRHLVRRRGQEARLRCSPMKGHSHVYWYRQLPEEGLKFMVYLQKENIIDESGMPKERFSAEFPKEGPSILRIQQVVRGDSAAYFCASSPGAGETQYFGPGTRLLVL.

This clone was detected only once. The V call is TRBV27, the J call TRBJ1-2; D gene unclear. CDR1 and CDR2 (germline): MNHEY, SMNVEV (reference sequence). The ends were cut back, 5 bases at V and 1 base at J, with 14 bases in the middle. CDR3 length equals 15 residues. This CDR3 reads CASSPVDGINYGYTF. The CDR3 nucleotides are TGTGCCAGCAGTCCCGTGGACGGCATTAACTATGGCTACACCTTC.

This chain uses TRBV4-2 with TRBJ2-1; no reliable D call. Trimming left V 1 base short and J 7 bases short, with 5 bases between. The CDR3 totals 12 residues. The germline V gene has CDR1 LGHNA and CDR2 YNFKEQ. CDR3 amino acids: CASSQGLNEQFF. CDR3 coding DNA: TGTGCCAGCAGCCAAGGCCTTAATGAGCAGTTCTTC.

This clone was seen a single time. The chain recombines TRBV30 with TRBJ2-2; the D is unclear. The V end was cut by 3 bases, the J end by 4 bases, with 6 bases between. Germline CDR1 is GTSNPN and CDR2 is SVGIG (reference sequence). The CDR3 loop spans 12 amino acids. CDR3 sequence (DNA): TGTGCCTGGAGCTCCGGCACCGGGGAGCTGTTTTTT. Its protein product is CAWSSGTGELFF.

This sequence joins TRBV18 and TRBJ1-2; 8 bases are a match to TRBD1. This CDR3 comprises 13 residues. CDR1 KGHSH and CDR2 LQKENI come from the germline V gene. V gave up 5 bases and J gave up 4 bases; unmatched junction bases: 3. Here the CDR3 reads CASSTTGGYGYTF. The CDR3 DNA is TGTGCCAGCTCAACAACAGGGGGCTATGGCTACACCTTC.

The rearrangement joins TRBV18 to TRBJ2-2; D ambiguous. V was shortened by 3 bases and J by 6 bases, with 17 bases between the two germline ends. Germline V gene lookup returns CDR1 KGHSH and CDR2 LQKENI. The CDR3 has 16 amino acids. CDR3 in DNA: TGTGCCAGCTCACCGTCTGGCAGCCTGGTGTCCGGGGAGCTGTTTTTT. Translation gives CASSPSGSLVSGELFF.

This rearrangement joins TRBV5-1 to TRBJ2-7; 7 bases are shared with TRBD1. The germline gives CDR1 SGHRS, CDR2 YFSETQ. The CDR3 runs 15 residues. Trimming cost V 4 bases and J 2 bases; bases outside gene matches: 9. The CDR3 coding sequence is TGCGCCAGCAGCGCAGACAGGGTGAGACCCTACGAGCAGTACTTC. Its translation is CASSADRVRPYEQYF.